This T cell receptor beta chain is drawn from a study of T-cell reconstitution after alpha-beta-depleted transplantation in children. Whole-study results and caveats: A year had passed since transplant, and T-cell counts and diversity by then came mostly from newly produced T cells. The origin of alpha-beta T cells about two months after transplant was reportedly several hundred expanded graft clones.

Preparation of the TCRbeta library involved a method that used unique molecular identifiers. MiXCR, run by TCRdb on the PCR reads, gives a single entry per CDR3 protein. The sample carries approximately 240,000 distinct CDR3 sequences, around 9.9% recorded once. This CDR3 is built from 13 residues. This clonotype occurred many times. Its antigen is still unknown. The V gene is TRBV21-1, the J gene TRBJ2-7; the table's D call, TRBD1, was not checked against the DNA. TRBV21-1 is labeled a pseudogene. The receptor's source is a child less than two years old with acute myeloid leukemia, due to receive a stem cell transplant. Here the sequenced sample was PBMCs, taken before TCRalphabeta/CD19-depleted stem cell transplant. The DNA of the CDR3 is TGTGCCAGCAGCAAAAATAAGGGCGTCGAGCAGTACTTC. Translated: CASSKNKGVEQYF.